The 26 T cell receptor beta chains reported below all come from one sample, sequenced in a study of blood T cell repertoires in COVID-19. Libraries were prepared by immunoSEQ multiplex PCR; TCRdb keeps only in-frame clonotypes and omits some of them. The sample yields about 120,000 clones, more than 75% seen once. The sequencing sample was made of peripheral blood. The receptor set was obtained from a human donor in a cohort sampled during active COVID-19.

The chain links TRBV6-5 to TRBJ1-5, with D unresolved. From germline, CDR1 is MNHEY and CDR2 SVGAGI. CDR3 size: 15 residues. V shed 6 bases and J shed 0 bases, with 12 bases lying between them. The CDR3 reads CASRSRHDSNQPQHF. CDR3 nucleotide sequence: TGTGCCAGCAGGTCCAGACACGATAGCAATCAGCCCCAGCATTTT.

This chain links TRBV5-8 with TRBJ2-7; possibly TRBD1 for D (6 bases). V lost 0 bases to trimming and J lost 1 base, with 11 bases between them. The V gene's germline CDR1 is SGHTS and CDR2 YDEGEE. The CDR3 has 15 residues. The CDR3: CASSLAGANSYEQYF. For the CDR3, the DNA is TGTGCCAGCAGCTTGGCAGGGGCCAATTCCTACGAGCAGTACTTC.

Written as DNA, the CDR3 is TGTGCCAGCAGTCCCGGCCCGGGAGGCCTCTCCTACGAGCAGTACTTC. It specifies CASSPGPGGLSYEQYF. The gene calls are TRBV6-2 or TRBV6-3 and TRBJ2-7; 7 bases are shared with TRBD2. The germline V gene encodes CDR1 MNHEY and CDR2 SVGEGT. The CDR3 sequence is 16 residues long. Trimming at V came to 5 bases and at J to 0 bases, leaving 10 bases not matched to a gene.

This sequence joins TRBV7-2 and TRBJ2-7; 8 nucleotides match TRBD2. The CDR3 runs 14 residues. V was clipped by 0 bases and J by 8 bases; unmatched bases: 6. Germline V gives CDR1 SGHTA, CDR2 FQGNSA. The CDR3: CASSLADSGRKQYF. Written as DNA, the CDR3 is TGTGCCAGCAGCTTAGCCGACAGCGGGAGAAAGCAGTACTTC.

The chain joins TRBV2 to TRBJ1-1; TRBD1 agrees at 8 bases. With 5 bases clipped from V and 11 bases from J, the junction kept 10 bases outside the gene matches. Germline V gives CDR1 SNHLY, CDR2 FYNNEI. CDR3 length: 13 amino acids. DNA for the CDR3: TGTGCCAGCAGTTTCGGACAGGGTCGAGGGGCTTTCTTT. Translation gives CASSFGQGRGAFF.

V is TRBV2 and J is TRBJ2-1, with TRBD2 matching 11 bases. The ends lost 6 bases at V and 4 bases at J; junction bases unmatched: 8. CDR1 and CDR2 (germline): SNHLY, FYNNEI. The CDR3 sequence is 16 residues long. This chain's CDR3 is CASRGPGLAVYNEQFF. DNA of the CDR3: TGTGCCAGCAGGGGGCCGGGACTAGCGGTATACAATGAGCAGTTCTTC. The full variable domain, in which reference TRBV2 and TRBJ2-1 provide the parts outside the CDR3, is EPEVTQTPSHQVTQMGQEVILRCVPISNHLYFYWYRQILGQKVEFLVSFYNNEISEKSEIFDDQFSVERPDGSNFTLKIRSTKLEDSAMYFCASRGPGLAVYNEQFFGPGTRLTVL.

This CDR3 is CASSFGVGARYNEQFF. CDR3 DNA: TGCGCCAGCAGCTTCGGAGTAGGGGCGCGTTACAATGAGCAGTTCTTC. The chain is built from TRBV5-1 and TRBJ2-1; possibly TRBD1 for D (5 bases). Germline lookup yields CDR1 SGHRS and CDR2 YFSETQ. The V and J ends lost 2 bases and 4 bases respectively, with 16 bases between them. The CDR3 has 16 residues.

The V call is TRBV5-4, the J call TRBJ1-1, with TRBD1 identical over 9 bases. The germline gives CDR1 SGHNT, CDR2 YYREEE (reference sequence). This CDR3 comprises 14 residues. Trimming at V came to 4 bases and at J to 7 bases, leaving 8 bases not matched to a gene. The CDR3 bases are TGTGCCAGCAGCCCAACAGGGGGCGCGGGTGAAGCTTTCTTT. Protein product: CASSPTGGAGEAFF.

This chain connects TRBV5-6 to TRBJ2-7, with D perhaps matching TRBD1 (6 bases). Trimming pared 6 bases from V and 3 bases from J, leaving 10 bases between. The germline V gene has CDR1 SGHDT and CDR2 YYEEEE. The CDR3 has 12 residues. The CDR3, as DNA: TGTGCCAGCAAGGTCAGGGGCTACGAGCAGTACTTC. It specifies CASKVRGYEQYF.

Here the CDR3 reads CASSSTSAATGELFF. CDR3 nucleotides: TGTGCCAGCAGCTCGACTAGCGCCGCCACCGGGGAGCTGTTTTTT. The chain employs TRBV9 and TRBJ2-2; 8 bases line up with TRBD2. The CDR3 loop spans 15 amino acids. Germline assignment: CDR1 SGDLS and CDR2 YYNGEE. V lost 4 bases, J lost 4 bases, and 6 bases stayed unmatched.

The count of this clone is one. The rearrangement joins TRBV6-5 to TRBJ1-6; the D gene is possibly TRBD1 (6 bases). The CDR3 length is 16 residues. Trimming removed 0 bases at V and 6 bases at J, with 12 bases between. The germline V gene encodes CDR1 MNHEY and CDR2 SVGAGI. CDR3 DNA: TGTGCCAGCAGTTACTCCAAGACAGGAGCTAATTCACCCCTCCACTTT. It translates to CASSYSKTGANSPLHF.

The chain uses TRBV6-5 and TRBJ1-4, with D tentatively TRBD1 (6 bases). Germline CDR1 and CDR2: MNHEY and SVGAGI. CDR3 size: 14 residues. With 5 bases removed from V and 3 bases from J, the gap between germline ends came to 10 bases. The CDR3 DNA is TGTGCCAGCAGTACAGGGTTCCCTAATGAAAAACTGTTTTTT. Translated, it gives CASSTGFPNEKLFF.

The V gene is TRBV29-1, the J gene TRBJ1-1, with 7 bases aligning to TRBD1. The CDR3 extends over 14 amino acids. CDR1 is SQVTM, CDR2 ANQGSEA, per germline. Losses at the gene ends were 7 bases for V and 1 base for J; bases not matched to a gene: 9. The CDR3 DNA sequence: TGCAGCGAGAAACCGGGACAGCGGAACACTGAAGCTTTCTTT. Protein: CSEKPGQRNTEAFF.

CDR3 in amino acids: CASSLDPDRSYEQYF. The CDR3 coding sequence is TGTGCCAGCAGCTTAGATCCAGACAGGTCCTACGAGCAGTACTTC. J is TRBJ2-7 and V is TRBV7-9; weak D call: TRBD1 (6 bases). Germline CDR1 reads SEHNR; CDR2 reads FQNEAQ (reference sequence). CDR3 size: 15 residues. With 1 base removed from V and 1 base from J, the gap between germline ends came to 11 bases.

The rearrangement joins TRBV5-4 to TRBJ2-3, with 9 positions matching TRBD2. Germline CDR1 and CDR2: SGHNT and YYREEE (reference sequence). The CDR3 totals 17 residues. With V trimmed by 2 bases and J by 2 bases, 9 bases remained unmatched. This CDR3 is CASSFRSGRPDTDTQYF. The CDR3 coding sequence is TGTGCCAGCAGCTTCAGGAGCGGGAGGCCCGACACAGATACGCAGTATTTT.

This clone was observed a single time. The rearrangement uses TRBV5-5 and TRBJ1-1; D is possibly TRBD1 (6 bases). The CDR3 covers 13 residues. The V end was cut by 5 bases, the J end by 5 bases, with 13 bases between. CDR1 and CDR2 (germline): SGHKS, YYEKEE (reference sequence). In DNA, the CDR3 is TGTGCCAGCAGGGCCACAGGGAAGACTGAAGCTTTCTTT. Translated: CASRATGKTEAFF.

The chain joins TRBV2 to TRBJ1-6, with 10 bases lining up with TRBD1. V lost 6 bases and J lost 8; bases outside the gene matches: 1. The CDR3 consists of 13 residues. CDR1 and CDR2 (germline): SNHLY, FYNNEI. The CDR3 nucleotides are TGTGCCAGCAGGACAGGGGGCTATTCACCCCTCCACTTT. It is translated as CASRTGGYSPLHF. Looking up the rest from reference TRBV2 and TRBJ1-6 gives the full variable domain: EPEVTQTPSHQVTQMGQEVILRCVPISNHLYFYWYRQILGQKVEFLVSFYNNEISEKSEIFDDQFSVERPDGSNFTLKIRSTKLEDSAMYFCASRTGGYSPLHFGNGTRLTVT.

This clone was seen just once. The chain links TRBV6-5 to TRBJ1-5, with D possibly being TRBD1 (5 bases). CDR3 length: 12 amino acids. Germline lookup yields CDR1 MNHEY and CDR2 SVGAGI. V lost 5 bases, J lost 12 bases, and 14 bases lay in between. The CDR3, as DNA: TGTGCCAGCAGTCTATTGGACACCTACCAGCATTTT. Protein: CASSLLDTYQHF.

The chain couples TRBV11-2 to TRBJ2-7, with 9 bases lining up with TRBD2. Germline loops: CDR1 SGHAT, CDR2 FQNNGV. V shed 3 bases and J 4 bases; nucleotides not matched to a gene: 7. This CDR3 has 15 residues. CDR3 sequence (DNA): TGTGCCAGCAGCTTCAGTAGCGGGAGTTCTTACGAGCAGTACTTC. This translates into CASSFSSGSSYEQYF. The full variable domain, completed using reference TRBV11-2 and TRBJ2-7, is EAGVAQSPRYKIIEKRQSVAFWCNPISGHATLYWYQQILGQGPKLLIQFQNNGVVDDSQLPKDRFSAERLKGVDSTLKIQPAKLEDSAVYLCASSFSSGSSYEQYFGPGTRLTVT.

The rearrangement joins TRBV5-1 to TRBJ1-2; D ambiguous. The germline V gene has CDR1 SGHRS and CDR2 YFSETQ. The CDR3 is 14 residues long. V lost 1 base to trimming and J lost 7 bases, with 14 bases between them. CDR3 protein: CASSLMGQEGGYTF. As DNA, the CDR3 is TGCGCCAGCAGCTTGATGGGCCAGGAGGGTGGCTACACCTTC. Filled out from reference TRBV5-1 and TRBJ1-2, the complete variable domain reads KAGVTQTPRYLIKTRGQQVTLSCSPISGHRSVSWYQQTPGQGLQFLFEYFSETQRNKGNFPGRFSGRQFSNSRSEMNVSTLELGDSALYLCASSLMGQEGGYTFGSGTRLTVV.

The chain links TRBV10-2 to TRBJ1-2, with TRBD1 matching 8 bases. Trimming cost V 6 bases and J 7 bases; bases outside gene matches: 7. Per the germline V gene, CDR1 is WSHSY and CDR2 is SAAADI. This CDR3 is built from 13 residues. The DNA for the CDR3 is TGCGCCAGCAGCGATGACAGGGGACGTGGCTACACCTTC. It encodes CASSDDRGRGYTF.

The chain uses TRBV9 and TRBJ2-1, with 12 bases fitting TRBD2. Germline V lookup: CDR1 SGDLS, CDR2 YYNGEE. Losses at the gene ends were 0 bases for V and 6 bases for J; bases not matched to a gene: 4. The CDR3 has 16 residues. The DNA for the CDR3 is TGTGCCAGCAGCGTAGGCACTAGCGGGAGGAGCAATGAGCAGTTCTTC. Protein product: CASSVGTSGRSNEQFF.

V usage is TRBV5-8 and J usage is TRBJ1-5, with D hard to call. Trimming took off 6 bases at V and 5 bases at J, with 12 bases between the two ends. The CDR3 spans 13 residues. Germline CDR1 reads SGHTS; CDR2 reads YDEGEE. CDR3 region: CASTTGWDQPQHF. DNA of the CDR3: TGTGCCAGCACCACCGGGTGGGATCAGCCCCAGCATTTT.

The chain links TRBV3-1 (or the pseudogene TRBV3-2) to TRBJ2-7; TRBD1 matches 7 bases. The CDR3 is made up of 14 amino acids. V lost 2 bases, J lost 2 bases, and 3 bases stayed unmatched. Germline loops: CDR1 LGHDT, CDR2 YNNKEL (reference sequence). The CDR3 here is CASSQRQGPYEQYF. DNA for the CDR3: TGTGCCAGCAGCCAAAGACAGGGCCCCTACGAGCAGTACTTC.

This clone was counted a single time. J is TRBJ1-5 and V is TRBV27; TRBD1 aligns across 9 bases. The CDR3 runs to 15 residues. V lost 6 bases, J lost 4 bases, and 7 bases stayed unmatched. CDR1 is MNHEY, CDR2 SMNVEV, per germline (reference sequence). CDR3 sequence (DNA): TGTGCCAGCAGGAGACTGGACAGGGGAAATCAGCCCCAGCATTTT. As protein: CASRRLDRGNQPQHF.

The genes are TRBV5-4 and TRBJ2-5; 15 positions match TRBD2. This CDR3 comprises 16 residues. In germline, CDR1 is SGHNT, CDR2 YYREEE (reference sequence). J was trimmed by 3 bases and V by 4 bases; bases with no gene match: 4. The CDR3 DNA sequence: TGTGCCAGCAGCAACGGACTAGCGGGAGGGGAAGAGACCCAGTACTTC. Its translation: CASSNGLAGGEETQYF.